These T cell receptor beta chains were read from a single sample in a study of blood T cell repertoires in COVID-19. Generated by immunoSEQ multiplex PCR, the TCRdb table keeps only in-frame clones and is missing some. In the table there are about 54,000 clones, around 90% of which are singletons. The sequenced sample was peripheral blood. Every receptor here comes from a woman aged 60-70 years with active or convalescent COVID-19. The CDR3 runs from the conserved cysteine through the conserved F or W. The D gene is left open where the match is weak. Some rows have no size entry. The others give once, few or many, or a class for an expanded clone.

CDR3 protein: CATRQGDQPQHF; CDR3 DNA: TGTGCCACTAGACAGGGCGATCAGCCCCAGCATTTT; clone size: .; J gene: TRBJ1-5; V gene: TRBV19; D gene: TRBD1
CDR3 protein: CASSLVGGSSDTQYF; CDR3 DNA: TGTGCCAGCAGCTTAGTCGGCGGGAGTTCGGATACGCAGTATTTT; clone size: once; J gene: TRBJ2-3; V gene: TRBV7-2; D gene: TRBD2
CDR3 protein: CASQDTMNTEAFF; CDR3 DNA: TGCGCCAGCCAGGACACAATGAACACTGAAGCTTTCTTT; clone size: .; J gene: TRBJ1-1; V gene: TRBV5-1; D gene: .
CDR3 protein: CASRDSPGQAGRF; CDR3 DNA: TGTGCCAGCAGAGACTCCCCGGGACAGGCCGGAAGATTT; clone size: .; J gene: TRBJ1-5; V gene: TRBV28; D gene: TRBD1
CDR3 protein: CASSRQGQGGQPQHF; CDR3 DNA: TGTGCCAGCAGCCGACAGGGACAGGGCGGACAGCCCCAGCATTTT; clone size: .; J gene: TRBJ1-5; V gene: TRBV6-5; D gene: TRBD1
CDR3 protein: CASSSTLFNEQFF; CDR3 DNA: TGTGCCAGCAGTTCCACGCTATTCAATGAGCAGTTCTTC; clone size: .; J gene: TRBJ2-1; V gene: TRBV12-3/TRBV12-4; D gene: .
CDR3 protein: CASSAGAGELFF; CDR3 DNA: TGTGCCAGCAGCGCAGGGGCCGGGGAGCTGTTTTTT; clone size: .; J gene: TRBJ2-2; V gene: TRBV3-1/TRBV3-2; D gene: .
CDR3 protein: CASSQLLAGGNEQFF; CDR3 DNA: TGTGCCAGCAGCCAATTGCTAGCGGGGGGAAATGAGCAGTTCTTC; clone size: .; J gene: TRBJ2-1; V gene: TRBV3-1/TRBV3-2; D gene: TRBD2
CDR3 protein: CASSYLDSSGNTIYF; CDR3 DNA: TGTGCCAGCAGTTACCTTGACTCCTCTGGAAACACCATATATTTT; clone size: .; J gene: TRBJ1-3; V gene: TRBV6-6; D gene: .
CDR3 protein: CSVEGASGETQYF; CDR3 DNA: TGCAGCGTTGAGGGGGCTAGCGGAGAGACCCAGTACTTC; clone size: few; J gene: TRBJ2-5; V gene: TRBV29-1; D gene: .
CDR3 protein: CASTTTSGTGDGYTF; CDR3 DNA: TGTGCCAGCACGACCACGTCCGGGACAGGGGATGGCTACACCTTC; clone size: .; J gene: TRBJ1-2; V gene: TRBV6-5; D gene: TRBD1
CDR3 protein: CASSYLTGPVNYGYTF; CDR3 DNA: TGTGCCAGCAGCTACCTGACAGGCCCGGTTAACTATGGCTACACCTTC; clone size: .; J gene: TRBJ1-2; V gene: TRBV5-4; D gene: .
CDR3 protein: CAIRDSVNTEAFF; CDR3 DNA: TGTGCCATCAGGGACAGTGTGAACACTGAAGCTTTCTTT; clone size: .; J gene: TRBJ1-1; V gene: TRBV10-3; D gene: .
CDR3 protein: CSVEQGPTTEAFF; CDR3 DNA: TGCAGCGTTGAACAGGGGCCTACCACTGAAGCTTTCTTT; clone size: once; J gene: TRBJ1-1; V gene: TRBV29-1; D gene: .
CDR3 protein: CASSLRINEQFF; CDR3 DNA: TGTGCCAGCAGCCTTAGAATCAATGAGCAGTTCTTC; clone size: .; J gene: TRBJ2-1; V gene: TRBV14; D gene: .
CDR3 protein: CASSLGGNYGYTF; CDR3 DNA: TGCGCCAGCAGCTTGGGAGGCAACTATGGCTACACCTTC; clone size: .; J gene: TRBJ1-2; V gene: TRBV5-1; D gene: .
CDR3 protein: CAWSPLAASSYNEQFF; CDR3 DNA: TGTGCCTGGAGCCCCCTAGCGGCCAGCTCCTACAATGAGCAGTTCTTC; clone size: .; J gene: TRBJ2-1; V gene: TRBV30; D gene: TRBD2
CDR3 protein: CASSYSTSGGYNEQFF; CDR3 DNA: TGTGCCAGCAGTTACTCGACAAGCGGGGGGTACAATGAGCAGTTCTTC; clone size: once; J gene: TRBJ2-1; V gene: TRBV6-5; D gene: TRBD2
CDR3 protein: CASSYAQGARSDTQYF; CDR3 DNA: TGTGCCAGCAGTTACGCGCAGGGGGCTAGGTCAGATACGCAGTATTTT; clone size: .; J gene: TRBJ2-3; V gene: TRBV6-6; D gene: TRBD1
CDR3 protein: CASSLFWDTLEGYTF; CDR3 DNA: TGTGCCAGCAGTTTATTTTGGGACACCTTAGAGGGCTACACCTTC; clone size: .; J gene: TRBJ1-2; V gene: TRBV27; D gene: .
CDR3 protein: CASRISGSSYNEQFF; CDR3 DNA: TGTGCCAGCAGGATTAGCGGTAGCTCCTACAATGAGCAGTTCTTC; clone size: .; J gene: TRBJ2-1; V gene: TRBV2; D gene: .
CDR3 protein: CASSLDRYEQFF; CDR3 DNA: TGTGCCAGCAGCTTAGACAGGTATGAGCAGTTCTTC; clone size: .; J gene: TRBJ2-1; V gene: TRBV11-3; D gene: .
CDR3 protein: CASSFLGQNNEQFF; CDR3 DNA: TGTGCCAGCAGCTTCTTGGGACAGAACAATGAGCAGTTCTTC; clone size: once; J gene: TRBJ2-1; V gene: TRBV7-2; D gene: TRBD1
CDR3 protein: CASSRRLAGGGADTQYF; CDR3 DNA: TGTGCCAGCAGCCGACGACTAGCGGGAGGAGGGGCAGATACGCAGTATTTT; clone size: .; J gene: TRBJ2-3; V gene: TRBV9; D gene: TRBD2
CDR3 protein: CASNNRGHPQETQYF; CDR3 DNA: TGTGCCAGCAATAACCGGGGACATCCGCAAGAGACCCAGTACTTC; clone size: .; J gene: TRBJ2-5; V gene: TRBV2; D gene: .